Below are 30 T cell receptor beta chains sequenced from a single sample in a study of cytomegalovirus exposure and HLA in healthy donors. Amplification used 60 Vbeta primers and 13 Jbeta primers. Using immunoSEQ multiplex PCR, the repertoire was profiled, and TCRdb retains in-frame clones only, with some absent. Found here are roughly 100,000 clones, around two thirds of them singletons; the top ten hold approximately 3.9%. The sample consisted of PBMCs. These receptors all come from a man younger than 40 in good health and CMV-seropositive.

CDR3 region: CASRFLEAGELFF. The DNA of the CDR3 is TGTGCCAGCAGATTTTTGGAGGCCGGGGAGCTGTTTTTT. The chain employs TRBV13 and TRBJ2-2; D might be TRBD2 (5 bases). V was cut by 6 bases and J by 6 bases, with 11 bases left in between. Per germline, CDR1 PRHDT and CDR2 FYEKMQ (reference sequence). The CDR3 totals 13 residues.

The chain recombines TRBV11-3 with TRBJ1-1; perhaps TRBD1 as D (6 bases). This CDR3 contains 14 residues. V lost 2 bases to trimming and J lost 5 bases, with 12 bases between them. Germline V CDR1 and CDR2: SGHNT, YENEEA. This chain's CDR3 is CASSLMPGVTEAFF. CDR3 in DNA: TGTGCCAGCAGCTTAATGCCAGGGGTAACTGAAGCTTTCTTT. Based on the CDR3 plus reference TRBV11-3 and TRBJ1-1, the full variable domain is EAGVVQSPRYKIIEKKQPVAFWCNPISGHNTLYWYLQNLGQGPELLIRYENEEAVDDSQLPKDRFSAERLKGVDSTLKIQPAELGDSAVYLCASSLMPGVTEAFFGQGTRLTVV.

This clone turned up a few times. This sequence joins TRBV19 and TRBJ1-2; TRBD1 matches at 7 bases. V lost 6 bases to trimming and J lost 0 bases; unmatched junction nucleotides: 4. The germline gives CDR1 LNHDA, CDR2 SQIVND (reference sequence). The CDR3 spans 14 residues. DNA of the CDR3: TGTGCCAGTAGGAGGGACAGTACTAACTATGGCTACACCTTC. Translated, it gives CASRRDSTNYGYTF.

This rearrangement joins TRBV19 to TRBJ1-5; 10 nucleotides line up with TRBD1. Germline CDR1 is LNHDA and CDR2 is SQIVND (reference sequence). The J segment lost 4 bases and the V segment lost 4 bases, leaving 13 bases of the junction unmatched. This CDR3 comprises 18 residues. This CDR3 is CASSTSSRDRGHNQPQHF. The CDR3 nucleotides read TGTGCCAGTAGTACATCCTCCCGGGACAGGGGACATAATCAGCCCCAGCATTTT.

The chain joins TRBV5-1 to TRBJ2-1; TRBD2 matches 12 bases. V was pared by 1 base and J by 4 bases, with 3 bases of the junction left unmatched. CDR1 and CDR2 (germline): SGHRS, YFSETQ. The CDR3 contains 16 residues. In DNA, the CDR3 is TGCGCCAGCAGCTTGCTACTAGCGGGGGGATACAATGAGCAGTTCTTC. Its translation is CASSLLLAGGYNEQFF.

The chain carries TRBV6-5 and TRBJ2-6; D uncertain. The CDR3 loop spans 14 amino acids. Per the germline V gene, CDR1 is MNHEY and CDR2 is SVGAGI. Deletions cut 5 bases from V and 0 bases from J, with 5 bases between. DNA of the CDR3: TGTGCCAGCAGTGCGTTCTCTGGGGCCAACGTCCTGACTTTC. It yields the protein CASSAFSGANVLTF.

J is TRBJ1-1 and V is TRBV29-1; D gene unclear. Germline V lookup: CDR1 SQVTM, CDR2 ANQGSEA. The length of the CDR3 is 12 residues. V gave up 8 bases and J gave up 3 bases, with 13 bases separating them. CDR3 sequence (DNA): TGCAGCACCGTTTCTGCGTACACTGAAGCTTTCTTT. Translated, it gives CSTVSAYTEAFF.

The V gene is TRBV5-4, the J gene TRBJ1-6; TRBD1 might be the D (5 bases). Germline values: CDR1 SGHNT, CDR2 YYREEE (reference sequence). CDR3 size: 14 residues. The germline V and J ends were trimmed by 1 base and 7 bases, with 9 bases remaining between them. The CDR3 is CASSLQGSNSPLHF. The CDR3 DNA follows: TGTGCCAGCAGCTTGCAGGGCTCCAATTCACCCCTCCACTTT.

This clone has a single count. The chain is built from TRBV19 and TRBJ2-2; 7 bases are a match to TRBD1. V lost 6 bases, J lost 2 bases, and 3 bases stayed unmatched. Germline assignment: CDR1 LNHDA and CDR2 SQIVND (reference sequence). This CDR3 spans 14 amino acids. CDR3 loop: CASSGTVNTGELFF. In DNA form, the CDR3 reads TGTGCCAGTAGCGGGACAGTTAACACCGGGGAGCTGTTTTTT.

The chain joins TRBV9 to TRBJ2-2; 10 bases line up with TRBD2. This CDR3 has 16 residues. The germline gives CDR1 SGDLS, CDR2 YYNGEE. The junction had 6 bases not matched to a gene; V was cut back by 0 bases and J by 7 bases. Here the CDR3 DNA reads TGTGCCAGCAGCGTAGCAGCGGGGGGGCAAGTCGGGGAGCTGTTTTTT. This sequence encodes CASSVAAGGQVGELFF. The whole variable domain, filled in from reference TRBV9 and TRBJ2-2, reads DSGVTQTPKHLITATGQRVTLRCSPRSGDLSVYWYQQSLDQGLQFLIQYYNGEERAKGNILERFSAQQFPDLHSELNLSSLELGDSALYFCASSVAAGGQVGELFFGEGSRLTVL.

V and J are TRBV2 and TRBJ1-1, with D perhaps matching TRBD1 (6 bases). Trimming left V 7 bases short and J 5 bases short, with 14 bases between. Germline assignment: CDR1 SNHLY and CDR2 FYNNEI. This CDR3 is 13 amino acids long. The CDR3 DNA is TGTGCCAGCACCGACAGGCCGGGAACTGAAGCTTTCTTT. Amino acids: CASTDRPGTEAFF.

This clone was recorded once. The rearrangement uses TRBV2 and TRBJ1-4; the match to TRBD1 covers 7 bases. The CDR3 is 15 amino acids. Germline V lookup: CDR1 SNHLY, CDR2 FYNNEI. Losses at the gene ends were 6 bases for V and 3 bases for J; bases not matched to a gene: 7. The CDR3 nucleotides are TGTGCCAGCAGGACAGGGCTAAGGGCTAATGAAAAACTGTTTTTT. Its translation: CASRTGLRANEKLFF.

This clone came up a few times. The chain is built from TRBV6-5 and TRBJ1-1, with a weak D call TRBD1 (5 bases). The CDR3 has 15 residues. Trimming left V 2 bases short and J 4 bases short, with 14 bases between. Per germline, CDR1 MNHEY and CDR2 SVGAGI. The CDR3 coding sequence is TGTGCCAGCAGTTACCGCACGGGCGGGGGCACTGAAGCTTTCTTT. Translation: CASSYRTGGGTEAFF.

The V gene is TRBV19, the J gene TRBJ2-1, with TRBD2 matching 7 bases. Germline V gives CDR1 LNHDA, CDR2 SQIVND (reference sequence). The V segment lost 3 bases and the J segment 5 bases; nucleotides outside the gene matches: 7. The CDR3 contains 15 residues. The DNA of the CDR3 is TGTGCCAGTAGTATTGGGGGGGGGTTAAACAATGAGCAGTTCTTC. Translated, it gives CASSIGGGLNNEQFF.

DNA of the CDR3: TGCGCCAGCAGTGAGGGACATCCATCGCGTGCGCAGTATTTT. It yields the protein CASSEGHPSRAQYF. The chain employs TRBV10-1 and TRBJ2-3, with a weak D call TRBD1 (5 bases). Trimming cost V 2 bases and J 10 bases, with 16 bases left between them. The germline V gene has CDR1 WNHNN and CDR2 SYGVQD (reference sequence). This CDR3 is 14 amino acids long.

The V gene is TRBV5-4, the J gene TRBJ2-7; no reliable D call. CDR3 length equals 14 residues. V lost 1 base to trimming and J lost 4 bases, with 12 bases between them. Germline CDR1 SGHNT, CDR2 YYREEE (reference sequence). This CDR3 reads CASSLTFKPYEQYF. CDR3 sequence (DNA): TGTGCCAGCAGCTTGACCTTTAAGCCTTACGAGCAGTACTTC.

The V call is TRBV5-4, the J call TRBJ2-2; the match to TRBD2 covers 8 bases. Germline-derived CDR1 and CDR2 are SGHNT and YYREEE (reference sequence). V lost 0 bases, J lost 4 bases, and 5 bases stayed unmatched. CDR3 length: 16 residues. The CDR3 protein is CASSLAGGAGTGELFF. The DNA of the CDR3 is TGTGCCAGCAGCTTGGCCGGGGGGGCGGGCACCGGGGAGCTGTTTTTT.

The chain recombines TRBV28 with TRBJ1-4; 7 nucleotides match TRBD1. The CDR3 extends over 14 amino acids. The V and J ends lost 2 bases and 10 bases, in that order; junction bases with no gene match: 7. CDR1 and CDR2 from the germline V gene are MDHEN and SYDVKM. CDR3: CASSLQTGDRKLFF. In DNA, the CDR3 is TGTGCCAGCAGTTTACAAACAGGGGATAGAAAACTGTTTTTT.

CDR3 coding DNA: TGTGCCAGTAGTATAGGGGTGGGGAGACCGAATTCACCCCTCCACTTT. The encoded protein is CASSIGVGRPNSPLHF. The chain carries TRBV19 and TRBJ1-6, with no clear D. Germline V gene data show CDR1 as LNHDA and CDR2 as SQIVND (reference sequence). This CDR3 comprises 16 residues. Trimming left V 1 base short and J 7 bases short, with 14 bases between.

This chain uses TRBV5-1 with TRBJ1-2; 8 nucleotides match TRBD1. Per the germline V gene, CDR1 is SGHRS and CDR2 is YFSETQ. The CDR3 has 13 residues. Losses at the gene ends were 4 bases for V and 6 bases for J; bases not matched to a gene: 5. The CDR3 DNA follows: TGCGCCAGCAGCATCGGACAGGGTGATGGCTACACCTTC. Amino acid sequence: CASSIGQGDGYTF.

This chain links TRBV6-5 with TRBJ2-5, with 7 bases identical to TRBD2. V was pared by 8 bases and J by 5 bases, with 5 bases of the junction left unmatched. Germline CDR1 reads MNHEY; CDR2 reads SVGAGI. The CDR3 runs 12 residues. The DNA for the CDR3 is TGTGCCAGCGGATGGGGGGGGGAGACCCAGTACTTC. Its translation is CASGWGGETQYF.

Here the CDR3 DNA reads TGTGCCAGCACCCTAGGGGGGGAAGATACGCAGTATTTT. Encoded protein: CASTLGGEDTQYF. The V and J genes are TRBV5-4 and TRBJ2-3; perhaps TRBD2 as D (7 bases). Looked up from germline, CDR1 is SGHNT and CDR2 is YYREEE (reference sequence). Between the trimmed V and J ends, which lost 6 bases and 5 bases, there was a span of 13 bases. CDR3 length: 13 residues.

The rearrangement uses TRBV4-1 and TRBJ2-7; the match to TRBD2 covers 9 bases. The CDR3 has 17 residues. Germline CDR1 is MGHRA and CDR2 is YSYEKL. Trimming at V came to 3 bases and at J to 3 bases, leaving 12 bases not matched to a gene. CDR3 in amino acids: CASSQGGLAGGLYEQYF. The DNA of the CDR3 is TGCGCCAGCAGCCAGGGGGGGCTGGCGGGGGGGCTCTACGAGCAGTACTTC.

The chain employs TRBV6-5 and TRBJ2-3; TRBD2 aligns across 7 bases. V shed 4 bases and J 4 bases; nucleotides not matched to a gene: 5. CDR1 and CDR2 from the germline V gene are MNHEY and SVGAGI. The CDR3 is made up of 14 amino acids. CDR3 DNA: TGTGCCAGCAGTTTGGTAGCGGGCCCAGATACGCAGTATTTT. Translating gives CASSLVAGPDTQYF.

This clone was counted between two and nine times. The genes are TRBV4-1 and TRBJ2-2; 9 bases fit TRBD1. The germline CDR1 and CDR2 sequences are MGHRA and YSYEKL. With V trimmed by 3 bases and J by 8 bases, 7 bases remained unmatched. This CDR3 has 15 residues. The CDR3 nucleotides read TGCGCCAGCAGCCAGGGGGGACAGGGTGTAGGGGAGCTGTTTTTT. Protein sequence: CASSQGGQGVGELFF.

The chain has TRBV5-1 and TRBJ1-2; 7 nucleotides line up with TRBD1. The CDR3 consists of 14 residues. Germline CDR1 SGHRS, CDR2 YFSETQ. Losses at the gene ends were 3 bases for V and 6 bases for J; bases not matched to a gene: 8. CDR3 nucleotides: TGCGCCAGCAGCTCTGGGACAGCGATAAATGGCTACACCTTC. The encoded protein is CASSSGTAINGYTF.

Regarding this clone: Compared with germline, one end of the junction differs, possibly owing to a read error. The chain is built from TRBV7-9 and TRBJ1-2; TRBD1 matches 9 bases. This CDR3 comprises 19 residues. The germline CDR1 and CDR2 sequences are SEHNR and FQNEAQ (reference sequence). CDR3 in amino acids: CSSSFSGAGQGRRAYGYTF. DNA of the CDR3: TGTTCCAGCAGCTTTTCGGGGGCGGGACAGGGAAGAAGGGCCTATGGCTACACCTTC.

The chain recombines TRBV11-3 with TRBJ2-1, with TRBD2 matching over 10 bases. In germline, CDR1 is SGHNT, CDR2 YENEEA. V lost 5 bases, J lost 5 bases, and 12 bases stayed unmatched. This CDR3 spans 17 amino acids. CDR3: CASSPPGSGGGNNEQFF. The CDR3 DNA is TGTGCCAGCAGCCCCCCGGGGAGCGGGGGGGGTAACAATGAGCAGTTCTTC.

The chain has TRBV27 and TRBJ1-5; 11 bases are shared with TRBD1. The CDR3 is 15 residues long. V lost 5 bases to trimming and J lost 6 bases; unmatched junction nucleotides: 6. CDR1 is MNHEY, CDR2 SMNVEV, per germline (reference sequence). This CDR3 is CASSPRTGGVQPQHF. In DNA form, the CDR3 reads TGTGCCAGCAGTCCCCGGACAGGGGGCGTTCAGCCCCAGCATTTT.

This clone came up a few times. The chain combines TRBV6-1 with TRBJ1-2; weak D call: TRBD1 (6 bases). Germline V gene lookup returns CDR1 MNHNS and CDR2 SASEGT. Between the trimmed V and J ends, which lost 2 bases and 7 bases, there was a span of 11 bases. The CDR3 has 13 residues. In DNA, the CDR3 is TGTGCCAGCAGTGAACCAGGGGCGGTTGGCTACACCTTC. As protein: CASSEPGAVGYTF.